This entry lists 29 T cell receptor beta chains sequenced from one sample in a study of graft-versus-host responses after intestinal transplantation. These receptors have no identified antigens. The method was immunoSEQ multiplex PCR; TCRdb's version includes in-frame clones alone and lacks a portion of them. The table includes some 110,000 clones, approximately 84% detected once. The sequencing used unstimulated CD4+ T cells sorted from spleen or lymph node cells, collected before intestinal transplant. These receptors all come from a human donor who received an intestinal transplant.

The V gene is TRBV5-1, the J gene TRBJ2-5, with 7 bases fitting TRBD1. The V segment lost 0 bases and the J segment 1 base; nucleotides outside the gene matches: 3. CDR1 is SGHRS, CDR2 YFSETQ, per germline. This CDR3 spans 15 amino acids. CDR3 sequence reads: CASSLAGDSQETQYF. CDR3 nucleotide sequence: TGCGCCAGCAGCTTGGCCGGGGACAGCCAAGAGACCCAGTACTTC. The full variable domain, rest sourced from reference TRBV5-1 and TRBJ2-5, is KAGVTQTPRYLIKTRGQQVTLSCSPISGHRSVSWYQQTPGQGLQFLFEYFSETQRNKGNFPGRFSGRQFSNSRSEMNVSTLELGDSALYLCASSLAGDSQETQYFGPGTRLLVL.

The chain joins TRBV7-3 to TRBJ2-3, with unresolved D. Germline CDR1 and CDR2: SGHTA and FQGTGA. This CDR3 has 12 amino acids. V shed 0 bases and J shed 5 bases, with 3 bases lying between them. This chain's CDR3 is CASSLTIDTQYF. The CDR3 DNA reads as TGTGCCAGCAGCTTAACGATAGATACGCAGTATTTT.

V gene TRBV10-2 combines with J gene TRBJ1-5; a possible D gene is TRBD1 (6 bases). CDR1 and CDR2 (germline): WSHSY, SAAADI. CDR3 length equals 19 residues. The V end was cut by 5 bases, the J end by 0 bases, with 23 bases between. The CDR3 DNA is TGCGCCAGCAGTCCCTCTTTTACCAGGGGTCCTGATAGCAATCAGCCCCAGCATTTT. Amino acid sequence: CASSPSFTRGPDSNQPQHF.

This sequence joins TRBV19 and TRBJ1-1; D is undetermined. Germline V gene sequence: CDR1 LNHDA, CDR2 SQIVND (reference sequence). This CDR3 comprises 13 residues. V was cut by 3 bases and J by 8 bases, with 13 bases left in between. CDR3: CASSIAVSPEAFF. CDR3 sequence (DNA): TGTGCCAGTAGTATTGCAGTGAGTCCCGAAGCTTTCTTT.

The chain has TRBV11-2 and TRBJ1-2; D possibly corresponds to TRBD1 (6 bases). Trimming shortened V by 5 bases and J by 4 bases, and 14 bases separated the two germline ends. Germline loops: CDR1 SGHAT, CDR2 FQNNGV. CDR3 length: 14 residues. The CDR3 region has the DNA TGTGCCAGCAGCGTTAACAGGGACCGCTATGGCTACACCTTC. Amino acid sequence: CASSVNRDRYGYTF.

This clone was found once. The V call is TRBV2, the J call TRBJ1-2; TRBD1 agrees at 8 bases. CDR3 length: 14 amino acids. V lost 7 bases, J lost 4 bases, and 8 bases stayed unmatched. Germline CDR1 reads SNHLY; CDR2 reads FYNNEI. As DNA, the CDR3 is TGTGCCAGCATCAGGGGGCCCTCCTTCTATGGCTACACCTTC. It yields the protein CASIRGPSFYGYTF. Supplemented by reference TRBV2 and TRBJ1-2, the full variable domain reads EPEVTQTPSHQVTQMGQEVILRCVPISNHLYFYWYRQILGQKVEFLVSFYNNEISEKSEIFDDQFSVERPDGSNFTLKIRSTKLEDSAMYFCASIRGPSFYGYTFGSGTRLTVV.

The V call is TRBV7-9, the J call TRBJ2-2, with 7 bases matching TRBD1. CDR3 length equals 14 residues. Trimming at V came to 7 bases and at J to 3 bases, leaving 5 bases not matched to a gene. Germline CDR1 reads SEHNR; CDR2 reads FQNEAQ (reference sequence). The CDR3 DNA sequence: TGTGCCAGCACCAGACAGGGTTACACCGGGGAGCTGTTTTTT. Translating gives CASTRQGYTGELFF. The variable domain in full, completed from reference TRBV7-9 and TRBJ2-2, reads DTGVSQNPRHKITKRGQNVTFRCDPISEHNRLYWYRQTLGQGPEFLTYFQNEAQLEKSRLLSDRFSAERPKGSFSTLEIQRTEQGDSAMYLCASTRQGYTGELFFGEGSRLTVL.

This clone was recorded once. This rearrangement joins TRBV5-1 to TRBJ1-1; D is ambiguous. CDR3 size: 13 residues. V dropped 1 base and J dropped 5 bases, with 9 bases sitting between them. From germline, CDR1 is SGHRS and CDR2 YFSETQ. The CDR3 nucleotides are TGCGCCAGCAGCTTGAGTACTCTTACTGAAGCTTTCTTT. Translating it yields CASSLSTLTEAFF. The complete variable domain, with remaining parts taken from reference TRBV5-1 and TRBJ1-1, reads KAGVTQTPRYLIKTRGQQVTLSCSPISGHRSVSWYQQTPGQGLQFLFEYFSETQRNKGNFPGRFSGRQFSNSRSEMNVSTLELGDSALYLCASSLSTLTEAFFGQGTRLTVV.

This clone was detected a few times. The gene calls are TRBV7-9 and TRBJ2-1, with 11 positions matching TRBD1. V gave up 4 bases and J gave up 3 bases; unmatched junction bases: 5. CDR3 size: 16 residues. Looked up from germline, CDR1 is SEHNR and CDR2 is FQNEAQ (reference sequence). CDR3 region: CASSSTGTGGYNEQFF. In nucleotides, the CDR3 is TGTGCCAGCAGCTCCACCGGGACAGGGGGCTACAATGAGCAGTTCTTC.

The CDR3 bases are TGTGCCAGCAGCCCTACATCGGGTGGGAGGCTCTCCTACAATGAGCAGTTCTTC. Translation: CASSPTSGGRLSYNEQFF. This chain uses TRBV7-3 with TRBJ2-1, with D tentatively TRBD2 (6 bases). Trimming took 5 bases from V and 0 from J, leaving 20 bases between them. Germline CDR1 and CDR2: SGHTA and FQGTGA. CDR3 size: 18 residues. The variable domain in full, completed from reference TRBV7-3 and TRBJ2-1, reads GAGVSQTPSNKVTEKGKYVELRCDPISGHTALYWYRQSLGQGPEFLIYFQGTGAADDSGLPNDRFFAVRPEGSVSTLKIQRTERGDSAVYLCASSPTSGGRLSYNEQFFGPGTRLTVL.

V and J are TRBV30 and TRBJ2-5, with D possibly being TRBD1 (6 bases). Germline V gene sequence: CDR1 GTSNPN, CDR2 SVGIG (reference sequence). CDR3 length: 15 residues. The V and J ends lost 0 bases and 1 base respectively, with 12 bases between them. The CDR3 is CAWSVRGRGQETQYF. As DNA, the CDR3 is TGTGCCTGGAGTGTACGGGGCAGGGGCCAAGAGACCCAGTACTTC.

The count of this clone is one. The genes are TRBV10-3 and TRBJ2-1, with TRBD1 identical over 9 bases. CDR3 length: 17 amino acids. V trimming: 3 bases; J trimming: 0 bases; junction bases outside the gene matches: 6. Germline V gene lookup returns CDR1 ENHRY and CDR2 SYGVKD. This CDR3 is CAISDIGTGSSYNEQFF. As DNA, the CDR3 is TGTGCCATCAGTGACATTGGGACAGGGAGCTCCTACAATGAGCAGTTCTTC.

The rearrangement uses TRBV6-5 and TRBJ1-5, with D unclear. V was shortened by 6 bases and J by 1 base, with 7 bases between the two germline ends. This CDR3 is 13 amino acids long. Germline values: CDR1 MNHEY, CDR2 SVGAGI. This CDR3 is CASRRVSNQPQHF. In DNA, the CDR3 is TGTGCCAGCAGAAGGGTGAGCAATCAGCCCCAGCATTTT.

The rearrangement joins TRBV11-2 to TRBJ1-2, with 7 nucleotides matching TRBD1. V lost 5 bases and J lost 2; bases outside the gene matches: 5. The CDR3 contains 14 residues. Germline-derived CDR1 and CDR2 are SGHAT and FQNNGV. The CDR3 DNA is TGTGCCAGCAGCCCAGTCAGGGGGAACTATGGCTACACCTTC. Amino acids: CASSPVRGNYGYTF.

This sequence joins TRBV5-4 and TRBJ1-2; D is uncertain. Looked up from germline, CDR1 is SGHNT and CDR2 is YYREEE (reference sequence). Trimming stripped 4 bases from V and 4 bases from J, with 14 bases between. This CDR3 contains 14 residues. The CDR3 sequence is CASSAGTAVYGYTF. DNA of the CDR3: TGTGCCAGCAGCGCCGGAACGGCGGTCTATGGCTACACCTTC.

The chain links TRBV15 to TRBJ2-7, with TRBD2 matching over 11 bases. Germline lookup yields CDR1 LNHNV and CDR2 YYDKDF (reference sequence). CDR3 length equals 16 residues. With 0 bases clipped from V and 3 bases from J, the junction kept 4 bases outside the gene matches. The CDR3 DNA sequence: TGTGCCACCAGCAGAGATCCTGGACTAGCGGGCTACGAGCAGTACTTC. This translates into CATSRDPGLAGYEQYF.

This chain connects TRBV18 to TRBJ2-1, with D possibly being TRBD2 (5 bases). The CDR3 consists of 16 residues. Trimming stripped 3 bases from V and 6 bases from J, with 18 bases between. Germline V lookup: CDR1 KGHSH, CDR2 LQKENI. In DNA form, the CDR3 reads TGTGCCAGCTCACCTCTGCTTGAGCGGATAACCAATGAGCAGTTCTTC. Translated: CASSPLLERITNEQFF.

This clone was recorded once. The rearrangement uses TRBV13 and TRBJ2-5, with 7 bases fitting TRBD1. V dropped 2 bases and J dropped 1; count of bases not matched to a gene: 7. CDR1 and CDR2 from the germline V gene are PRHDT and FYEKMQ (reference sequence). The CDR3 has 16 amino acids. Here the CDR3 reads CASSLSRGRPQETQYF. In DNA, the CDR3 is TGTGCCAGCAGCTTAAGTAGGGGGCGCCCCCAAGAGACCCAGTACTTC. The whole variable domain, remainder taken from reference TRBV13 and TRBJ2-5, is AAGVIQSPRHLIKEKRETATLKCYPIPRHDTVYWYQQGPGQDPQFLISFYEKMQSDKGSIPDRFSAQQFSDYHSELNMSSLELGDSALYFCASSLSRGRPQETQYFGPGTRLLVL.

The V call is TRBV4-1, the J call TRBJ2-2, with D maybe TRBD2 (6 bases). Germline values: CDR1 MGHRA, CDR2 YSYEKL. The germline V and J ends were trimmed by 3 bases and 7 bases, with 24 bases remaining between them. The CDR3 runs 18 residues. The CDR3: CASSQGSRVGVEGGELFF. CDR3 bases: TGCGCCAGCAGCCAGGGGAGTCGAGTCGGGGTGGAGGGCGGGGAGCTGTTTTTT.

V usage is TRBV7-9 and J usage is TRBJ2-3; D possibly uses TRBD1 or TRBD2 (5 bases each). Germline lookup yields CDR1 SEHNR and CDR2 FQNEAQ (reference sequence). The CDR3 sequence is 14 residues long. Trimming pared 7 bases from V and 5 bases from J, leaving 16 bases between. The CDR3 region is CASKVGTGGDTQYF. CDR3 nucleotide sequence: TGTGCCAGCAAAGTCGGCACTGGGGGAGATACGCAGTATTTT. Drawing the rest from reference TRBV7-9 and TRBJ2-3, the complete variable domain is DTGVSQNPRHKITKRGQNVTFRCDPISEHNRLYWYRQTLGQGPEFLTYFQNEAQLEKSRLLSDRFSAERPKGSFSTLEIQRTEQGDSAMYLCASKVGTGGDTQYFGPGTRLTVL.

The chain has TRBV28 and TRBJ2-7, with D hard to call. The CDR3 contains 14 residues. V lost 6 bases, J lost 0 bases, and 12 bases lay in between. Germline V lookup: CDR1 MDHEN, CDR2 SYDVKM. CDR3 bases: TGTGCCAGCAGACCTACCTTCAGCTCCTACGAGCAGTACTTC. It translates to CASRPTFSSYEQYF.

The CDR3 DNA reads as TGCGCCAGCAGCCCCGTCGGGCCGATTGCGATCCACTTT. It yields the protein CASSPVGPIAIHF. The V gene is TRBV5-1, the J gene TRBJ1-6, with D unresolved. V was shortened by 4 bases and J by 17 bases, with 19 bases between the two germline ends. The CDR3 spans 13 residues. Per the germline V gene, CDR1 is SGHRS and CDR2 is YFSETQ.

The gene calls are TRBV5-1 and TRBJ2-5; a possible D gene is TRBD1 (5 bases). This CDR3 has 14 residues. The V end lost 1 base, the J end lost 4 bases, and 11 bases lay between the germline ends. In germline, CDR1 is SGHRS, CDR2 YFSETQ. CDR3 nucleotides: TGCGCCAGCAGCTTGTCCAGGGTGGGAGAGACCCAGTACTTC. Protein product: CASSLSRVGETQYF. Combining the CDR3 with reference TRBV5-1 and TRBJ2-5 gives the whole variable domain KAGVTQTPRYLIKTRGQQVTLSCSPISGHRSVSWYQQTPGQGLQFLFEYFSETQRNKGNFPGRFSGRQFSNSRSEMNVSTLELGDSALYLCASSLSRVGETQYFGPGTRLLVL.

The chain joins TRBV7-9 to TRBJ1-2; a weak D match, TRBD1 (6 bases). This CDR3 comprises 14 residues. Looked up from germline, CDR1 is SEHNR and CDR2 is FQNEAQ (reference sequence). The V end was cut by 6 bases, the J end by 2 bases, with 13 bases between. CDR3 sequence reads: CASSSTGTNYGYTF. The CDR3 DNA follows: TGTGCCAGCAGTTCAACCGGGACAAACTATGGCTACACCTTC.

The chain carries TRBV18 and TRBJ2-7, with 7 bases identical to TRBD1. With 6 bases clipped from V and 0 bases from J, the junction kept 11 bases outside the gene matches. The CDR3 totals 16 residues. CDR1 and CDR2 from the germline V gene are KGHSH and LQKENI. The chain's CDR3 is CASSESPGQTSYEQYF. CDR3 DNA sequence: TGTGCCAGCTCGGAGTCCCCGGGACAGACCTCCTACGAGCAGTACTTC.

The chain combines TRBV12-5 with TRBJ2-1; the match to TRBD2 covers 8 bases. The J segment lost 9 bases and the V segment lost 3 bases, leaving 7 bases of the junction unmatched. This CDR3 is built from 14 residues. Germline CDR1 LGHNT, CDR2 FRNRAP. CDR3: CASGLTGREGEQFF. CDR3 DNA sequence: TGTGCTAGTGGTTTAACCGGGAGGGAGGGTGAGCAGTTCTTC.

This chain links TRBV21-1 with TRBJ2-3; the table calls TRBD2, which could not be checked here. TRBV21-1 is termed a pseudogene. The CDR3 spans 16 residues. CDR3 amino acids: CASSNMTSESTDTQYF. The CDR3 DNA reads TGTGCCAGCAGCAACATGACTAGCGAAAGCACAGATACGCAGTATTTT.

V usage is TRBV7-2 and J usage is TRBJ1-5; 10 bases are a match to TRBD1. J lost 4 bases, V lost 7 bases, and 7 bases had no gene match. The CDR3 totals 15 residues. Germline V gives CDR1 SGHTA, CDR2 FQGNSA. For the CDR3, the DNA is TGTGCCAGCAACGACAGGGGGCGCGGGAATCAGCCCCAGCATTTT. As protein: CASNDRGRGNQPQHF.

This chain uses TRBV30 with TRBJ1-5; 9 bases agree with TRBD1. Germline V gene data show CDR1 as GTSNPN and CDR2 as SVGIG (reference sequence). The CDR3 is 15 residues long. J lost 8 bases, V lost 3 bases, and 11 bases had no gene match. In DNA, the CDR3 is TGTGCCTGGAGCGCCCAGGGACAGGGAACAGAGCCCCAGCATTTT. Translating gives CAWSAQGQGTEPQHF.